This passage covers 8 T cell receptor beta chains from one sample sequenced in a study of blood T cells in healthy people across ages. A second PCR of roughly 6 to 12 cycles used a sample-barcoded 5' primer and a J-beta primer mix. Using its own MiXCR run on the 5' RACE reads, TCRdb lists one record per CDR3 protein. The sample comprises about 1,800,000 distinct CDR3 sequences, approximately 30% of which are singletons, and 7% to 9% rests with the top ten. Source material: blood. These receptors came from a woman in her twenties or thirties in good health.

This clonotype was detected ten times or more. A much larger clonotype is one base distant, so this may be a read error. This chain uses TRBV5-6 with TRBJ2-7; D uncertain. Between the trimmed V and J ends, which lost 3 bases and 6 bases, there was a span of 16 bases. The CDR3 is 14 amino acids. Germline V CDR1 and CDR2: SGHDT, YYEEEE. CDR3 in DNA: TGTGCCAGCAGCTGGGATTGGAACGCCCCCGAGCAGTACTTC. As protein: CASSWDWNAPEQYF. The complete variable domain, with remaining parts taken from reference TRBV5-6 and TRBJ2-7, reads DAGVTQSPTHLIKTRGQQVTLRCSPKSGHDTVSWYQQALGQGPQFIFQYYEEEERQRGNFPDRFSGHQFPNYSSELNVNALLLGDSALYLCASSWDWNAPEQYFGPGTRLTVT.

This rearrangement joins TRBV20-1 to TRBJ2-1; 7 bases match TRBD2. Germline lookup yields CDR1 DFQATT and CDR2 SNEGSKA (reference sequence). The CDR3 length is 15 residues. V shed 2 bases and J 0 bases; nucleotides not matched to a gene: 4. The CDR3 loop reads CSARQAGYSYNEQFF. DNA for the CDR3: TGCAGTGCTAGACAAGCGGGGTACTCCTACAATGAGCAGTTCTTC.

Only a few counts were recorded for this clonotype. The chain has TRBV6-5 and TRBJ1-2; D perhaps matches TRBD1 (6 bases). Germline assignment: CDR1 MNHEY and CDR2 SVGAGI. The V and J ends lost 0 bases and 8 bases respectively, with 25 bases between them. The CDR3 totals 18 residues. DNA for the CDR3: TGTGCCAGCAGTTACTCCCTCGGGGGGCGAGACATTCGGGAAGGCTACACCTTC. Its translation: CASSYSLGGRDIREGYTF.

This clonotype has a count of ten or more. V is TRBV5-5 and J is TRBJ2-7; D is perhaps TRBD2 (5 bases). Trimming shortened V by 4 bases and J by 2 bases, and 16 bases separated the two germline ends. The CDR3 spans 15 residues. CDR1 and CDR2 (germline): SGHKS, YYEKEE (reference sequence). CDR3 nucleotides: TGTGCCAGCAGCCTCCCGCCGGACGGGACCTACGAGCAGTACTTC. Residues: CASSLPPDGTYEQYF.

The V gene is TRBV29-1, the J gene TRBJ1-1, with TRBD1 matching over 7 bases. There are 13 residues in the CDR3. The junction had 10 bases not matched to a gene; V was cut back by 8 bases and J by 4 bases. Germline assignment: CDR1 SQVTM and CDR2 ANQGSEA. CDR3 DNA: TGCAGCATCCGGACAGGATTGGGCACTGAAGCTTTCTTT. Translation: CSIRTGLGTEAFF.

The chain couples TRBV4-3 to TRBJ2-7; a weak D match, TRBD1 (5 bases). CDR1 and CDR2 from the germline V gene are LGHNA and YSLEER. This CDR3 contains 16 residues. With 1 base removed from V and 1 base from J, the gap between germline ends came to 14 bases. The CDR3 protein is CASSQGMEQGSYEQYF. The CDR3 DNA sequence: TGCGCCAGCAGCCAAGGGATGGAGCAGGGTTCCTACGAGCAGTACTTC.

CDR3: CATSAGRPNTEAFF. The CDR3 DNA follows: TGTGCCACCAGTGCGGGCAGGCCGAACACTGAAGCTTTCTTT. This chain joins TRBV24-1 and TRBJ1-1; D uncertain. The CDR3 is 14 amino acids. The V end was cut by 5 bases, the J end by 1 base, with 10 bases between. Germline V gene data show CDR1 as KGHDR and CDR2 as SFDVKD.

The chain links TRBV20-1 to TRBJ2-1; 13 bases map to TRBD2. Germline CDR1 is DFQATT and CDR2 is SNEGSKA (reference sequence). V dropped 5 bases and J dropped 0; count of bases not matched to a gene: 4. The CDR3 runs 16 residues. The CDR3 DNA reads TGCAGTGCTGGGGGACTAGCGGGGTACTCCTACAATGAGCAGTTCTTC. Translation gives CSAGGLAGYSYNEQFF.